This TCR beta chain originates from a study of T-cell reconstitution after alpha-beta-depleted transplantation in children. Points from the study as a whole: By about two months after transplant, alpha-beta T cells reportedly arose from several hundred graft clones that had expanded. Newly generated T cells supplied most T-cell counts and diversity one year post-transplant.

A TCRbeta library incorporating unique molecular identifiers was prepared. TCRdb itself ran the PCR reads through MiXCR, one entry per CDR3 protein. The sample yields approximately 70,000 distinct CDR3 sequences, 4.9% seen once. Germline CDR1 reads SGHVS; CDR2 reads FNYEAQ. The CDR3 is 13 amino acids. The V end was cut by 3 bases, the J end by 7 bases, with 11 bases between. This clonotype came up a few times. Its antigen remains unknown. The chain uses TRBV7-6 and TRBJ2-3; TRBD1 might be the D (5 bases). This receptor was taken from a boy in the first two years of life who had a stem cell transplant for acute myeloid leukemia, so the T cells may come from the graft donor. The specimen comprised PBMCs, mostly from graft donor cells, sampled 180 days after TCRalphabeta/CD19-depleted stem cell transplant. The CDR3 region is CASSLRTRNTQYF. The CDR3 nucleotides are TGTGCCAGCAGCTTGAGGACACGTAATACGCAGTATTTT.